This is a list of T cell receptor beta chains from one sample in a study of a mutant IDH1 vaccine in newly diagnosed glioma. The data were produced by immunoSEQ multiplex PCR, yet TCRdb's version contains in-frame clones alone and is incomplete. The sample includes fewer than 65,000 clones, about 80% of them seen just once. For these receptors, no antigen is known. Sequencing used PBMCs, obtained from a glioma patient whose treatment included an IDH1 peptide vaccine. These receptors all come from a man aged 50 to 60 with glioma. Both conserved end residues are part of each CDR3. The D gene is left open where the match is weak. Expanded clones get a size class; other rows say once, few or many, or leave the size out.

d_gene: NA
j_gene: TRBJ2-1
v_gene: TRBV5-4
abundance: NA
CDR3aa: CASSRTDYNEQFF
CDR3nt: TGTGCCAGCAGCCGGACAGATTACAATGAGCAGTTCTTC

d_gene: NA
j_gene: TRBJ1-5
v_gene: TRBV18
abundance: once
CDR3aa: CASSPAGGNQPQHF
CDR3nt: TGTGCCAGCTCACCTGCAGGTGGTAATCAGCCCCAGCATTTT

d_gene: NA
j_gene: TRBJ1-1
v_gene: TRBV9
abundance: NA
CDR3aa: CASSVGVVTNTEAFF
CDR3nt: TGTGCCAGCAGCGTAGGTGTAGTGACGAACACTGAAGCTTTCTTT

d_gene: NA
j_gene: TRBJ2-7
v_gene: TRBV9
abundance: NA
CDR3aa: CASSVGEGFKNEQYF
CDR3nt: TGTGCCAGCAGCGTAGGAGAGGGGTTCAAGAACGAGCAGTACTTC

d_gene: NA
j_gene: TRBJ2-2
v_gene: TRBV7-2
abundance: NA
CDR3aa: CASSRPGTVRKNTGELFF
CDR3nt: TGTGCCAGCAGCCGCCCCGGGACCGTGCGAAAGAACACCGGGGAGCTGTTTTTT

d_gene: NA
j_gene: TRBJ1-1
v_gene: TRBV11-2
abundance: NA
CDR3aa: CASSLEGNTEAFF
CDR3nt: TGTGCCAGCAGCTTAGAGGGGAACACTGAAGCTTTCTTT

d_gene: TRBD2
j_gene: TRBJ2-5
v_gene: TRBV5-4
abundance: NA
CDR3aa: CASRGGLADQETQYF
CDR3nt: TGTGCCAGCAGAGGGGGACTAGCGGATCAAGAGACCCAGTACTTC

d_gene: TRBD2
j_gene: TRBJ2-5
v_gene: TRBV5-5
abundance: once
CDR3aa: CASSTPGGVQETQYF
CDR3nt: TGTGCCAGCAGCACCCCGGGGGGGGTACAAGAGACCCAGTACTTC

d_gene: NA
j_gene: TRBJ1-4
v_gene: TRBV6-6
abundance: NA
CDR3aa: CASSGGMRTNEKLFF
CDR3nt: TGTGCCAGCTCCGGGGGGATGAGGACTAATGAAAAACTGTTTTTT

d_gene: NA
j_gene: TRBJ1-5
v_gene: TRBV7-2
abundance: few
CDR3aa: CASSLAEGQPQHF
CDR3nt: TGTGCCAGCAGCTTAGCTGAGGGGCAGCCCCAGCATTTT

d_gene: TRBD1
j_gene: TRBJ1-6
v_gene: TRBV19
abundance: NA
CDR3aa: CASSPGGTVQGRNSPLHF
CDR3nt: TGTGCCAGTAGCCCCGGGGGAACCGTACAGGGGCGGAATTCACCCCTCCACTTT

d_gene: NA
j_gene: TRBJ1-2
v_gene: TRBV5-1
abundance: NA
CDR3aa: CASRSDGYTF
CDR3nt: TGCGCCAGCAGGTCAGATGGCTACACCTTC

d_gene: NA
j_gene: TRBJ1-1
v_gene: TRBV2
abundance: few
CDR3aa: CASSWRATEAFF
CDR3nt: TGTGCCAGCTCGTGGAGGGCCACTGAAGCTTTCTTT

d_gene: NA
j_gene: TRBJ1-5
v_gene: TRBV6-1
abundance: NA
CDR3aa: CASRSRDHGRVPQHF
CDR3nt: TGTGCCAGCAGATCCCGGGACCATGGGCGGGTGCCCCAGCATTTT

d_gene: NA
j_gene: TRBJ2-5
v_gene: TRBV7-9
abundance: NA
CDR3aa: CASSASEETQYF
CDR3nt: TGTGCCTCGAGCGCCAGTGAGGAGACCCAGTACTTC

d_gene: TRBD1
j_gene: TRBJ2-7
v_gene: TRBV7-9
abundance: NA
CDR3aa: CASSPGGSYEQYF
CDR3nt: TGTGCCAGCAGCCCAGGGGGCTCCTACGAGCAGTACTTC

d_gene: NA
j_gene: TRBJ2-5
v_gene: TRBV6-5
abundance: NA
CDR3aa: CASTGQRKETQYF
CDR3nt: TGTGCCAGCACGGGCCAACGGAAAGAGACCCAGTACTTC

d_gene: NA
j_gene: TRBJ1-1
v_gene: TRBV4-1
abundance: NA
CDR3aa: CASSSLGQTNTEAFF
CDR3nt: TGCGCCAGCTCGTCCTTGGGGCAGACGAACACTGAAGCTTTCTTT

d_gene: NA
j_gene: TRBJ1-1
v_gene: TRBV11-2
abundance: NA
CDR3aa: CASLWGITEAFF
CDR3nt: TGTGCCAGCCTCTGGGGTATTACTGAAGCTTTCTTT

d_gene: NA
j_gene: TRBJ1-5
v_gene: TRBV7-2
abundance: NA
CDR3aa: CASSLDNSQPQHF
CDR3nt: TGTGCCAGCAGCTTAGACAACTCACAGCCCCAGCATTTT

d_gene: NA
j_gene: TRBJ1-3
v_gene: TRBV28
abundance: NA
CDR3aa: CASSFSVDGKDSGNTIYF
CDR3nt: TGTGCCAGCAGTTTCTCCGTTGACGGAAAAGACTCTGGAAACACCATATATTTT

d_gene: TRBD2
j_gene: TRBJ2-3
v_gene: TRBV7-2
abundance: once
CDR3aa: CASGGGGLAVDTQYF
CDR3nt: TGTGCCAGCGGGGGAGGGGGACTAGCAGTAGATACGCAGTATTTT

d_gene: NA
j_gene: TRBJ2-5
v_gene: TRBV7-7
abundance: NA
CDR3aa: CASSLALSGQETQYF
CDR3nt: TGTGCTAGCAGCTTAGCGCTTAGCGGCCAAGAGACCCAGTACTTC

d_gene: NA
j_gene: TRBJ1-3
v_gene: TRBV30
abundance: once
CDR3aa: CAWSVRVGWFSGNTIYF
CDR3nt: TGTGCCTGGAGTGTACGAGTTGGTTGGTTCTCTGGAAACACCATATATTTT

d_gene: NA
j_gene: TRBJ1-6
v_gene: TRBV14
abundance: NA
CDR3aa: CASSQESGSSYNSPLHF
CDR3nt: TGTGCCAGCAGCCAAGAGTCGGGGAGCTCCTATAATTCACCCCTCCACTTT

d_gene: NA
j_gene: TRBJ1-2
v_gene: TRBV10-3
abundance: NA
CDR3aa: CAIRRTAGKNYGYTF
CDR3nt: TGTGCCATCAGGAGGACAGCCGGGAAAAACTATGGCTACACCTTC

d_gene: NA
j_gene: TRBJ2-3
v_gene: TRBV25-1
abundance: NA
CDR3aa: CASSFGGTTFSTDTQYF
CDR3nt: TGTGCCAGCAGTTTTGGCGGGACAACTTTTAGCACAGATACGCAGTATTTT

d_gene: NA
j_gene: TRBJ2-5
v_gene: TRBV10-2
abundance: NA
CDR3aa: CASSVSRQETQYF
CDR3nt: TGCGCCAGCAGTGTATCTCGTCAAGAGACCCAGTACTTC

d_gene: NA
j_gene: TRBJ1-1
v_gene: TRBV12-1
abundance: NA
CDR3aa: CASTLGGHRGEAFF
CDR3nt: TGTGCCAGCACCCTAGGAGGGCATCGGGGTGAAGCTTTCTTT

d_gene: NA
j_gene: TRBJ1-2
v_gene: TRBV6-1
abundance: NA
CDR3aa: CASSDQSKWTARDYGYTF
CDR3nt: TGTGCCAGCAGTGACCAGTCAAAGTGGACAGCCAGGGACTATGGCTACACCTTC

d_gene: TRBD1
j_gene: TRBJ2-1
v_gene: TRBV5-5
abundance: NA
CDR3aa: CASSLDGTGFNEQFF
CDR3nt: TGTGCCAGCAGCTTGGATGGGACAGGGTTCAATGAGCAGTTCTTC

d_gene: NA
j_gene: TRBJ1-1
v_gene: TRBV11-3
abundance: NA
CDR3aa: CASSLDGRTNTEAFF
CDR3nt: TGTGCCAGCAGCTTAGACGGGCGGACGAACACTGAAGCTTTCTTT

d_gene: TRBD2
j_gene: TRBJ2-7
v_gene: TRBV2
abundance: NA
CDR3aa: CASSGATLGEQYF
CDR3nt: TGTGCCAGTAGCGGGGCGACCCTAGGCGAGCAGTACTTC

d_gene: NA
j_gene: TRBJ1-1
v_gene: TRBV18
abundance: few
CDR3aa: CASSLLGADTEAFF
CDR3nt: TGTGCCAGCTCACTTTTGGGGGCGGACACTGAAGCTTTCTTT

d_gene: NA
j_gene: TRBJ1-5
v_gene: TRBV27
abundance: NA
CDR3aa: CASSLVGRNNQPQHF
CDR3nt: TGTGCCAGCAGTTTAGTGGGAAGGAACAATCAGCCCCAGCATTTT

d_gene: NA
j_gene: TRBJ2-1
v_gene: TRBV9
abundance: once
CDR3aa: CASSVLRAPEGEQFF
CDR3nt: TGTGCCAGCAGCGTCCTCCGGGCCCCGGAAGGTGAGCAGTTCTTC

d_gene: NA
j_gene: TRBJ1-2
v_gene: TRBV25-1
abundance: NA
CDR3aa: CASSGGKGRYYGYTF
CDR3nt: TGTGCCAGCAGTGGAGGGAAGGGGCGATACTATGGCTACACCTTC

d_gene: NA
j_gene: TRBJ1-4
v_gene: TRBV19
abundance: NA
CDR3aa: CASSKAGATNEKLFF
CDR3nt: TGTGCCAGTAGTAAGGCAGGGGCAACTAATGAAAAACTGTTTTTT

d_gene: NA
j_gene: TRBJ2-1
v_gene: TRBV4-1
abundance: NA
CDR3aa: CASSQVWGDEQFF
CDR3nt: TGCGCCAGCAGCCAAGTCTGGGGTGATGAGCAGTTCTTC

d_gene: NA
j_gene: TRBJ2-5
v_gene: TRBV7-8
abundance: NA
CDR3aa: CASSLTSRETQYF
CDR3nt: TGTGCCAGCAGCCTTACAAGTCGGGAGACCCAGTACTTC

d_gene: NA
j_gene: TRBJ1-5
v_gene: TRBV19
abundance: NA
CDR3aa: CASSIGVGYRNQPQHF
CDR3nt: TGTGCCAGTAGTATTGGGGTCGGGTACCGCAATCAGCCCCAGCATTTT

d_gene: NA
j_gene: TRBJ1-1
v_gene: TRBV7-9
abundance: NA
CDR3aa: CASSPATPMNTEAFF
CDR3nt: TGTGCCAGCAGCCCCGCTACCCCCATGAACACTGAAGCTTTCTTT

d_gene: NA
j_gene: TRBJ2-1
v_gene: TRBV11-3
abundance: NA
CDR3aa: CASRDYNEQFF
CDR3nt: TGTGCCAGCCGAGACTACAATGAGCAGTTCTTC

d_gene: TRBD2
j_gene: TRBJ2-2
v_gene: TRBV4-2
abundance: NA
CDR3aa: CASSLQPGLAGGSGELFF
CDR3nt: TGTGCCAGCAGCCTTCAACCAGGACTAGCGGGAGGATCCGGGGAGCTGTTTTTT

d_gene: NA
j_gene: TRBJ1-5
v_gene: TRBV7-9
abundance: NA
CDR3aa: CASSFGPNQPQHF
CDR3nt: TGTGCCAGCAGCTTCGGGCCTAATCAGCCCCAGCATTTT

d_gene: TRBD1
j_gene: TRBJ2-7
v_gene: TRBV10-3
abundance: NA
CDR3aa: CATTSGTGGTYEQYF
CDR3nt: TGTGCCACGACTTCCGGGACAGGGGGGACATACGAGCAGTACTTC

d_gene: TRBD2
j_gene: TRBJ2-1
v_gene: TRBV2
abundance: once
CDR3aa: CASRRTSGVPYNEQFF
CDR3nt: TGTGCCAGCAGAAGGACTAGCGGGGTGCCCTACAATGAGCAGTTCTTC

d_gene: NA
j_gene: TRBJ2-2
v_gene: TRBV25-1
abundance: NA
CDR3aa: CASRAEGEIVAGELFF
CDR3nt: TGTGCCAGCCGAGCAGAGGGGGAGATTGTGGCCGGGGAGCTGTTTTTT

d_gene: NA
j_gene: TRBJ2-6
v_gene: TRBV29-1
abundance: NA
CDR3aa: CSARTPAGWVNSGANVLTF
CDR3nt: TGCAGCGCTAGGACCCCGGCCGGTTGGGTGAACTCTGGGGCCAACGTCCTGACTTTC

d_gene: TRBD2
j_gene: TRBJ2-7
v_gene: TRBV5-1
abundance: NA
CDR3aa: CATHGGTSGGGSEQYF
CDR3nt: TGCGCCACCCATGGAGGGACTAGCGGTGGAGGTTCCGAGCAGTACTTC

d_gene: NA
j_gene: TRBJ1-5
v_gene: TRBV4-1
abundance: few
CDR3aa: CASSQEDRNQPQHF
CDR3nt: TGCGCCAGCAGCCAAGAAGACAGAAATCAGCCCCAGCATTTT